The rows below give T cell receptor beta chains drawn from one sample of a study of post-analysis software for immune sequencing data. TCRdb analysed the PCR reads with MiXCR anew, one entry per CDR3 protein. This table holds roughly 670,000 distinct CDR3 sequences, 59% found once. The sequencing sample was made of blood. The receptors shown here come from a girl aged 2-10 years with multiple sclerosis. The CDR3 runs from the conserved cysteine through the conserved F or W. Fields, in order: D gene, clone size, V gene, J gene, CDR3 protein, CDR3 DNA. D genes are given only for firm matches. Clone size is shown for a subset of rows, as once, few, many or a class of expanded clone.

-	few	TRBV5-1	TRBJ2-1	CASSQLGGANEQFF	TGCGCCAGCAGCCAGCTCGGTGGGGCCAATGAGCAGTTCTTC
TRBD1	-	TRBV6-5	TRBJ1-3	CASSYPGTGGLSGNTIYF	TGTGCCAGCAGTTACCCCGGGACAGGGGGATTATCTGGAAACACCATATATTTT
-	few	TRBV12-3/TRBV12-4	TRBJ1-2	CASSSSYLYGYTF	TGTGCCAGCAGTTCGAGTTATCTCTATGGCTACACCTTC
-	-	TRBV4-3	TRBJ2-3	CASSQEVAPHSTDTQYF	TGCGCCAGCAGCCAAGAAGTGGCGCCTCATAGCACAGATACGCAGTATTTT
TRBD2	few	TRBV6-2/TRBV6-3	TRBJ2-4	CASTGPGGLAKNIQYF	TGTGCCAGCACCGGGCCGGGGGGTCTAGCCAAAAACATTCAGTACTTC
-	-	TRBV5-5	TRBJ1-5	CASSPIAGAFQPQHF	TGTGCCAGCAGCCCAATCGCGGGGGCATTTCAGCCCCAGCATTTT
-	-	TRBV5-1	TRBJ1-5	CASSLSGTPNQPQHF	TGCGCCAGCAGTCTCTCCGGGACCCCCAATCAGCCCCAGCATTTT
-	-	TRBV6-5	TRBJ2-4	CASSYSTGTGNIQYF	TGTGCCAGCAGTTACTCGACCGGTACAGGGAACATTCAGTACTTC
-	few	TRBV5-1	TRBJ2-5	CASSRRGSETQYF	TGCGCCAGCAGCCGTAGGGGGAGTGAGACCCAGTACTTC
-	-	TRBV7-2	TRBJ2-1	CASSLRGPNEQFF	TGTGCCAGCAGCTTACGAGGTCCGAATGAGCAGTTCTTC
-	-	TRBV4-2	TRBJ1-1	CASSHLRGGMNTEAFF	TGTGCCAGCAGCCATTTGAGGGGGGGAATGAACACTGAAGCTTTCTTT
-	once	TRBV12-3/TRBV12-4	TRBJ2-3	CASSLEGRSVLSADTQYF	TGTGCCAGCAGTTTAGAAGGGCGGTCTGTCCTTAGCGCAGATACGCAGTATTTT
-	-	TRBV29-1	TRBJ2-3	CSVEEDYPTDTQYF	TGCAGCGTTGAAGAGGACTACCCCACAGATACGCAGTATTTT
-	-	TRBV13	TRBJ1-6	CASSLGADPADSPLHF	TGTGCCAGCAGCTTAGGTGCAGACCCAGCAGATTCACCCCTCCACTTT
TRBD1	-	TRBV7-9	TRBJ2-1	CASRPPGQAYNEQFF	TGTGCCAGCAGACCACCGGGACAGGCGTACAATGAGCAGTTCTTC
TRBD2	-	TRBV20-1	TRBJ2-1	CSAPGLAGGFYNEQFF	TGCAGTGCTCCGGGACTAGCGGGGGGGTTCTACAATGAGCAGTTCTTC
-	-	TRBV20-1	TRBJ2-1	CGAREEGLAKSGNEQFF	TGCGGTGCTAGAGAGGAGGGGCTAGCAAAGTCGGGCAATGAGCAGTTCTTC
-	-	TRBV12-3/TRBV12-4	TRBJ2-3	CASSLLESSTDTQYF	TGTGCCAGCAGTCTCCTGGAGTCTAGCACAGATACGCAGTATTTT